Listed below are T cell receptor beta chains from one sample, sequenced in a study of tumor-infiltrating lymphocytes in primary liver carcinoma. MiXCR was run by TCRdb on the multiplex PCR reads, yielding one entry per CDR3 protein. The sample contains more than 60,000 distinct CDR3 sequences, roughly 69% of which appear only once. The sequenced sample was liver tumor tissue from sampling region 4. The receptor source for this set is a man aged 35-49 years with primary liver carcinoma and hepatitis B virus infection. Both conserved end residues are part of each CDR3. The D gene is left open where the match is weak. Not all rows give a size; the values are once, few, many and, for expanded clones, a class.

V gene,D gene,J gene,clone size,CDR3 DNA,CDR3 protein
TRBV11-2,-,TRBJ2-2,-,TGTGCCAGCAGATCCCGGGACTGGGTCGGCACCGGGGAGCTGTTTTTT,CASRSRDWVGTGELFF
TRBV4-1,TRBD2,TRBJ2-5,once,TGTGCCAGCAGCCCCTGGTCGGGGGGGCCAGACCAAGAGACCCAGTACTTC,CASSPWSGGPDQETQYF
TRBV6-5,-,TRBJ2-7,-,TGTGCCAGCAGGTCCGGACTACCTAGCGACGAGCAGTACTTC,CASRSGLPSDEQYF
TRBV5-5,-,TRBJ2-3,-,TGTGCCTGCAGTTGGCTCCCCGCTGAACCGGGACTCCCTTTGGGTACGCAGTATTTT,CACSWLPAEPGLPLGTQYF
TRBV12-3/TRBV12-4,TRBD2,TRBJ2-1,-,TGTGCCAGGAGCCCCTTCGGACTAGCGGGGGGCAATGGGCAGTCCTTC,CARSPFGLAGGNGQSF
TRBV5-5,TRBD1,TRBJ2-7,-,TGTGCCAGCAGCTACAGGGGTGGGCCCTATGAGCAGTACTTC,CASSYRGGPYEQYF
TRBV6-5,TRBD2,TRBJ2-3,-,TGTGTCAGCAGCTCCTCGTGGACTAGCGGACCAGATACGCAGTATTTT,CVSSSSWTSGPDTQYF
TRBV6-5,TRBD1,TRBJ2-7,-,TGTGCCATCAGACCATCCTGGGACAGGGTGGAGCAGTACTTC,CAIRPSWDRVEQYF
TRBV6-1,TRBD1,TRBJ2-7,-,TGTGCTTCCTGGTCAGGACAGGGGTCCCACGAGCAGTACTTC,CASWSGQGSHEQYF
TRBV2,-,TRBJ2-7,-,TGTGCCAGCCGTGAGGGGGGGAGTGGGTACGAGCAGTACTTC,CASREGGSGYEQYF
TRBV6-6,-,TRBJ1-5,many,TGTGCCAGCAGGTCCGGGACCGATAGCAATCAGCCCCAGCATTTT,CASRSGTDSNQPQHF
TRBV4-2,TRBD2,TRBJ2-3,-,TGTGCCAGCAGCCAATATCTCGGAATTAGCGGGTTTAGCACAGATACGCAGTATTTT,CASSQYLGISGFSTDTQYF
TRBV11-2,-,TRBJ1-6,medium-sized,TGTGCCAGCAGCCCCCGGGCAGGCTTACTTAATTCACCCCTCCACTTT,CASSPRAGLLNSPLHF
TRBV4-1,-,TRBJ2-4,-,TGCGCCAACAGTCAAGAGCCCCCTCAAAACGTAGGGGCCAAAAACATTCAGTACTTC,CANSQEPPQNVGAKNIQYF
TRBV11-2,-,TRBJ1-2,-,TGTGCCAGCATAGAGAGGGACACCACATATGGCCACACCTTC,CASIERDTTYGHTF
TRBV19,-,TRBJ2-1,-,TGTGCCAGTGGGGTGGGGGAGCAGTTCTTC,CASGVGEQFF
TRBV7-3,-,TRBJ2-3,few,TGTGCCAGCGGAGATACGCAGTATTTT,CASGDTQYF
TRBV11-2,-,TRBJ2-1,medium-sized,TGTGCCAGCAGCTTAGAGGTGGGAGCTGAGCAGTTCTTC,CASSLEVGAEQFF
TRBV6-6,-,TRBJ1-1,-,TGTGCCAGCAGGTCGGGGCTAGTGGAGCCCACTGAAGCTTTCTTT,CASRSGLVEPTEAFF
TRBV30,-,TRBJ2-1,-,TGTGCCTGGAGTGGACCTAGCTGGGATGGGCAGTTCTTC,CAWSGPSWDGQFF
TRBV6-5,-,TRBJ2-7,-,TGTGCCAGCAGTGCTGGAGCGGACAGACTATACTTC,CASSAGADRLYF
TRBV12-3/TRBV12-4,-,TRBJ2-5,-,TGTGCCAGCAGTTTCTCGGTTACTCAAGAGACCCAGTACTTC,CASSFSVTQETQYF
TRBV6-5,-,TRBJ2-3,-,TGTGCTAGCAATAAGACTAGGGCAGATACGCAGTATTTT,CASNKTRADTQYF
TRBV6-5,-,TRBJ2-6,-,TGTGCCAGCAGTCTTTGGACAGAGATGAGCGCTGGGGCCAACGTCCTGACTTTC,CASSLWTEMSAGANVLTF
TRBV30,-,TRBJ1-6,many,TGTGCCTGGAGCGGGCAGGGCGATTCACCCCTCCACTTT,CAWSGQGDSPLHF
TRBV11-2,TRBD2,TRBJ2-2,few,TGTGCCAGCAGCTTACTAGCGGGGAACACCGGGGAGCTGTTTTTT,CASSLLAGNTGELFF
TRBV6-1,-,TRBJ2-1,many,TGTGCCAGCACTAAGCCTAGCGACAAGAATGAGCAGTTCTTC,CASTKPSDKNEQFF
TRBV4-2,-,TRBJ2-7,-,TGTGCCACTACTGGACTATCGGGAGTTTACAAGTCCTACGAACAGTACTTC,CATTGLSGVYKSYEQYF
TRBV29-1,TRBD2,TRBJ2-1,-,TGCAACGTCGCCTGGACAAGCGGGAGCTCCTACAATGAGCAGTTCTTC,CNVAWTSGSSYNEQFF
TRBV11-2,-,TRBJ2-1,-,TGTGATAGCGTATTAGGGGACCTCCGGGGACATGAGCAGTTCTTC,CDSVLGDLRGHEQFF
TRBV6-2/TRBV6-3,-,TRBJ2-2,-,TGTGCCAGCGGTTATGCGCGGCGGCTGAACACCGGGGAGCTCTTTTTT,CASGYARRLNTGELFF
TRBV4-1,-,TRBJ2-2,-,TGCACATGCAGCCAAGCTCTGAACACCGGGGAGCTGTTTTTT,CTCSQALNTGELFF
TRBV6-5,TRBD2,TRBJ2-2,-,TGTGCCAGCGGTTCCTTGAGCGGGAGGACTACCGGGGAGCTATTTTTT,CASGSLSGRTTGELFF
TRBV4-1,-,TRBJ1-3,-,TGCGCCGGCAGCTCGCTTCCGGGACCTACAAACACCATATACTTT,CAGSSLPGPTNTIYF
TRBV11-1,-,TRBJ2-1,-,TGTGCCAGCAGCTTAGCGCAGTACCTATCCTACAATGAGCAGTTCTTC,CASSLAQYLSYNEQFF
TRBV29-1,-,TRBJ2-5,-,TGCAGCTCTCTTCGACAGGCTCAAGAGACCCAGTACTTC,CSSLRQAQETQYF
TRBV6-1,-,TRBJ2-2,-,TGTCCCAGCAGGCCCGACACCGGGGAGCCGTTTTTT,CPSRPDTGEPFF
TRBV12-5,-,TRBJ1-1,many,TGTGCTAGTGGTTTGGAAGGGTCACCACCTACCTTT,CASGLEGSPPTF
TRBV2,-,TRBJ1-4,-,TGTGCCAGCAGTGAGAGACAGTCAACTAATGAAAAACTGTTTTTT,CASSERQSTNEKLFF
TRBV6-5,-,TRBJ2-7,-,TGTGCCAGCAACTCTGAAGGGAGAACCGAGCAGTACTTC,CASNSEGRTEQYF
TRBV6-5,-,TRBJ2-3,-,TGTGCCTGCAGTCGGACACTTAGCACAGATACGCAGTATTTT,CACSRTLSTDTQYF
TRBV29-1,-,TRBJ2-3,once,TGTAGCGCTGGATCTGTCCCTTTAAGCACAGGTACGCAGTATTTT,CSAGSVPLSTGTQYF
TRBV11-2,-,TRBJ2-3,-,TGTGCCATCAGTCCGCCGGGGGGCAGGGACACAGATACGCAGTATTTT,CAISPPGGRDTDTQYF
TRBV29-1,-,TRBJ2-3,-,TGCAGCGTTGGCCCACGAGGCACGGATACGCAGTATTTT,CSVGPRGTDTQYF
TRBV5-1,TRBD1,TRBJ1-5,-,TGCGCCAGCACCTTGGATACAGGGGGAGGTCAGTCCCAGCATTTT,CASTLDTGGGQSQHF
TRBV30,TRBD1,TRBJ2-2,-,TGTGCCTATCATCCGGGACAGGCTACCGGGGAGCTGTTTTTT,CAYHPGQATGELFF
TRBV6-1,-,TRBJ2-5,many,TGTGCCAGCAGTGTCAACCAAGAGACCCAGTACTTC,CASSVNQETQYF
TRBV28,-,TRBJ2-7,-,TGTGCCGGCAGTTCAGCCAGTTCCTCGGACGAGCAGTACTTC,CAGSSASSSDEQYF
TRBV5-6,TRBD1,TRBJ2-2,-,TGTGCCAGCATCCGACAGGGCCAAATCACCGGGGAGCTGTTTTTT,CASIRQGQITGELFF
TRBV28,TRBD1,TRBJ1-5,many,TGTGCCAGCAGTCAGGACAGGGTGGGGAGCAATCAGCCCCAGCATTTT,CASSQDRVGSNQPQHF
TRBV7-9,TRBD2,TRBJ2-5,few,TGTGCCAGCAGCTTAGGACTAGCTATCGAGACCCAGTACTTC,CASSLGLAIETQYF
TRBV7-8,-,TRBJ2-7,-,TGTGCCATCAGCGGGGACAGGACCTACGAGCAGTACTTC,CAISGDRTYEQYF
TRBV30,-,TRBJ2-6,once,TGTGCCTGGACAATCTCTGGGGCCAGCGTCCTGACTTTC,CAWTISGASVLTF
TRBV11-2,TRBD2,TRBJ2-1,-,TGTGGCAGCAGCTACTCTTCGATTGGCGGGAGGGGAGGCGGGTTCTTC,CGSSYSSIGGRGGGFF
TRBV11-2,TRBD2,TRBJ2-1,once,TGTGCCAGCAGCTTCTCTTCGACTAGCGGTAGGGGAGGAGGGTTCTTC,CASSFSSTSGRGGGFF
TRBV6-5,-,TRBJ2-5,-,TGTGCCAGCAGTTACGGCGCGGCACAAGAGACCCAGTGCTTC,CASSYGAAQETQCF
TRBV4-2,-,TRBJ1-2,-,TGTGCCAGCAGCCATATTCCGGGGTCCCCTGAGGGCTACACCTTC,CASSHIPGSPEGYTF
TRBV12-3/TRBV12-4,-,TRBJ1-2,many,TGTGCCAGCAGTACCTCCGACAGCTCTAACTATGGCTACACCTTC,CASSTSDSSNYGYTF
TRBV4-1,-,TRBJ1-3,-,TGCGCCAGCAGGCAGGCCGTAAGGAGAACGCTACAGTCTGGAAACACCATATATTTT,CASRQAVRRTLQSGNTIYF